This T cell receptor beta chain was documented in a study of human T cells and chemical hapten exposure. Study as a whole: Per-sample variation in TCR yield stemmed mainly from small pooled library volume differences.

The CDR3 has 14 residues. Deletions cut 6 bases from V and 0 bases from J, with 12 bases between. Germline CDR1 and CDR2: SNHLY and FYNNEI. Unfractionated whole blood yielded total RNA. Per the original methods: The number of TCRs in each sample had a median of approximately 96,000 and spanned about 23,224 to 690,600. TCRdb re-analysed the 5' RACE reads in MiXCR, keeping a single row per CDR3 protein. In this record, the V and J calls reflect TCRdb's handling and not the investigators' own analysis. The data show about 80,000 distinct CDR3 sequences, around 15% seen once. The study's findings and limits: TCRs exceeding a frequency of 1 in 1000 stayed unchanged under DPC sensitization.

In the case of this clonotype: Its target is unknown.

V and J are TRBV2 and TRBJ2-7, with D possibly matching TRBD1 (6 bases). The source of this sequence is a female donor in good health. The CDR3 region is CASRLRQASYEQYF. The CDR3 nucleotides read TGTGCCAGCAGACTCCGACAGGCCTCCTACGAGCAGTACTTC.